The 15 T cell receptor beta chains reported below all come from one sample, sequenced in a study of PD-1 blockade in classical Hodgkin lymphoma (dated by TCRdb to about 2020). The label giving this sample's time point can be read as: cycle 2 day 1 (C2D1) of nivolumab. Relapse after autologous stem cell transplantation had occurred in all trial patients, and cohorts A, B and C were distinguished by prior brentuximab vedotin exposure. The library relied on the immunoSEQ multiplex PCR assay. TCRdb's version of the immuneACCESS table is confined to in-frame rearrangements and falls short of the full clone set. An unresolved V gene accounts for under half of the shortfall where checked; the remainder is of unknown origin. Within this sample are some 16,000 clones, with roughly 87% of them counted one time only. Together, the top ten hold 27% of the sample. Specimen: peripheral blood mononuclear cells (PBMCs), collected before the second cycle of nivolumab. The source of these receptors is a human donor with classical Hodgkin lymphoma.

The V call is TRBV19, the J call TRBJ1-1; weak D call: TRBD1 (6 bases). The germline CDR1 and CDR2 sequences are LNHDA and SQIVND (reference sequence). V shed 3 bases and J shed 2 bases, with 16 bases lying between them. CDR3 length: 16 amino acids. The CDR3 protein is CASSIGQGRPNTEAFF. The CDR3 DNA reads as TGTGCCAGTAGTATCGGGCAGGGGAGGCCCAACACTGAAGCTTTCTTT.

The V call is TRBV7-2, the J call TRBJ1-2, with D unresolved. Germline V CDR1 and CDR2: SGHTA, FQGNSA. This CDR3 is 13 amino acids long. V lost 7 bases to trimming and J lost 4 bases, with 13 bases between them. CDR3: CASTEEPGYGYTF. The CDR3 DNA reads TGTGCCAGCACCGAGGAACCCGGCTATGGCTACACCTTC. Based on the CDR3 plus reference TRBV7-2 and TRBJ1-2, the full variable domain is GAGVSQSPSNKVTEKGKDVELRCDPISGHTALYWYRQSLGQGLEFLIYFQGNSAPDKSGLPSDRFSAERTGGSVSTLTIQRTQQEDSAVYLCASTEEPGYGYTFGSGTRLTVV.

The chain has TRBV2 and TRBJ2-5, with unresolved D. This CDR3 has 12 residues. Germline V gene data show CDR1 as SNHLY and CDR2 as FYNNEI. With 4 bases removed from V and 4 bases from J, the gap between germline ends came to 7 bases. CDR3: CASSVGGETQYF. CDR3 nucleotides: TGTGCCAGCAGTGTAGGTGGAGAGACCCAGTACTTC.

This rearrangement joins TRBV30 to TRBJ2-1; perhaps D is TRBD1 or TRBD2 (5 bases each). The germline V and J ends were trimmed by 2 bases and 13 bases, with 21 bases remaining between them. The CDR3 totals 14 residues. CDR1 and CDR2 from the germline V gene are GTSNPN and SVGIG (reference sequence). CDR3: CAWSRDSQRGGQFF. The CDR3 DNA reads TGTGCCTGGAGTCGTGACTCCCAGAGGGGCGGACAGTTCTTC.

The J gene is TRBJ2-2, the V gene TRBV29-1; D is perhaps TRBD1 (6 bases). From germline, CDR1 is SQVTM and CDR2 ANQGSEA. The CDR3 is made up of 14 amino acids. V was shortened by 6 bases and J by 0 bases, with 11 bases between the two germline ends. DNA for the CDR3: TGCAGCGTGGGACGGACAGCGAACACCGGGGAGCTGTTTTTT. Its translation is CSVGRTANTGELFF.

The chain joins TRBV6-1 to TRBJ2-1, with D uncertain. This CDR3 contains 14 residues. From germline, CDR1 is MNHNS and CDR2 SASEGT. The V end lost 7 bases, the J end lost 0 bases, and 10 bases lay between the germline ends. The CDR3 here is CASIWSSSYNEQFF. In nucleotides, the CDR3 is TGTGCCAGCATATGGTCGAGCTCCTACAATGAGCAGTTCTTC.

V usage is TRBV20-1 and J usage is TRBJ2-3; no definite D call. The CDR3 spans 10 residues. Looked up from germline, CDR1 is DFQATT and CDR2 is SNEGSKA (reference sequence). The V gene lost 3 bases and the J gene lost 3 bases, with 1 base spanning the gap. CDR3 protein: CSARTDTQYF. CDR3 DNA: TGCAGTGCTAGGACAGATACGCAGTATTTT.

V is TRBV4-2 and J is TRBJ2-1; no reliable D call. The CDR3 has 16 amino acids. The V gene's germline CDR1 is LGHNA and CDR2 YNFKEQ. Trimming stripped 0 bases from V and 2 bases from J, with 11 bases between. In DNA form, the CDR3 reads TGTGCCAGCAGCCAAGATGGGATAGCTACCTACAATGAGCAGTTCTTC. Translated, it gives CASSQDGIATYNEQFF.

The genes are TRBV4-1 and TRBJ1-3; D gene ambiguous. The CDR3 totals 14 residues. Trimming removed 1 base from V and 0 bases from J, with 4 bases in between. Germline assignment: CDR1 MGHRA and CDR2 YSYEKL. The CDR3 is CASSQVNSGNTIYF. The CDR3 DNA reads TGCGCCAGCAGCCAAGTGAACTCTGGAAACACCATATATTTT.

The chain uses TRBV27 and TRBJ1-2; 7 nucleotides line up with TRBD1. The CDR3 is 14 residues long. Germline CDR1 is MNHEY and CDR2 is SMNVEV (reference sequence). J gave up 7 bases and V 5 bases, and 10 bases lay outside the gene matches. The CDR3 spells CASSTTGSLGGYTF. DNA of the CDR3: TGTGCCAGCAGTACGACAGGGTCCCTCGGTGGCTACACCTTC.

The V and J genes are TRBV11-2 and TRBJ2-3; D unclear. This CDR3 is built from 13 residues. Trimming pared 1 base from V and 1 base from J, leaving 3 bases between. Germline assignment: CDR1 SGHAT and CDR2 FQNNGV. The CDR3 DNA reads TGTGCCAGCAGCTTAGCAGGCACAGATACGCAGTATTTT. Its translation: CASSLAGTDTQYF.

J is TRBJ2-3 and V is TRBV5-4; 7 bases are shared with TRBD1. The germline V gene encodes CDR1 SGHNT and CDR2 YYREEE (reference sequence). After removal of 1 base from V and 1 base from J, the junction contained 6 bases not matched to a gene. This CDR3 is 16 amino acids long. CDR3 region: CASSLRQGLRTDTQYF. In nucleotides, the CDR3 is TGTGCCAGCAGCTTGCGACAGGGATTACGCACAGATACGCAGTATTTT.

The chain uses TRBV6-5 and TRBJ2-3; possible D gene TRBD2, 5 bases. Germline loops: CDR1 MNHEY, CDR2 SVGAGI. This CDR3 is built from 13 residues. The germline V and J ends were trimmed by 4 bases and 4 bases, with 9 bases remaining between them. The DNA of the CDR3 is TGTGCCAGCAGTTCAGAGGGTGCAGATACGCAGTATTTT. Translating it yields CASSSEGADTQYF.

CDR3 DNA: TGTGCCAGCACCACCCAAGAGGGCTTAGATAGGAATGGCTACACCTTC. Translation gives CASTTQEGLDRNGYTF. The chain recombines TRBV7-2 with TRBJ1-2; D is ambiguous. The CDR3 length is 16 residues. The V end lost 7 bases, the J end lost 6 bases, and 24 bases lay between the germline ends. Germline V gene lookup returns CDR1 SGHTA and CDR2 FQGNSA.

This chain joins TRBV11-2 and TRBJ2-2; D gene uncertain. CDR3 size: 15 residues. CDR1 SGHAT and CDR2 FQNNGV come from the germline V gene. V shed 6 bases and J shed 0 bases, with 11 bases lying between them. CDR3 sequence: CASSSGQTNTGELFF. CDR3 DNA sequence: TGTGCCAGCAGTTCCGGGCAAACGAACACCGGGGAGCTGTTTTTT.